Detailed here is one T cell receptor beta chain. Its specificity is unknown. Donors had nominal health at sampling but likely had unrecorded immune exposures. This record comes from a study of cytomegalovirus exposure and HLA in healthy donors. Regarding the study as a whole: Most CMV-associated TCR beta chains were later found to appear HLA-restricted. In an earlier analysis, productive rearrangement rates for most beta V segments clustered near 87% or 30%.

The PCR had 60 Vbeta and 13 Jbeta primers. As originally analysed: Unique TCR beta chains totaled some 80 million in a later count, with roughly 11 million of them shared. TCRdb keeps only in-frame clones here, not all; method: immunoSEQ multiplex PCR. That table is the source of V, J and clone size, and D and trimming were worked out from the DNA. The data show fewer than 130,000 clones, 65% to 85% seen once. The clonotype was recovered from a man between 25 and 39 years old in good health and CMV-seropositive. The source material was PBMCs.

The CDR3 sequence is CASSPLRAGLDTGELFF. CDR3 sequence (DNA): TGTGCCAGCTCACCACTCAGGGCCGGCTTGGACACCGGGGAGCTGTTTTTT. V gene TRBV18 combines with J gene TRBJ2-2; D may be TRBD1 (5 bases). In germline, CDR1 is KGHSH, CDR2 LQKENI. This CDR3 contains 17 residues. V was cut by 1 base and J by 3 bases, with 15 bases left in between.